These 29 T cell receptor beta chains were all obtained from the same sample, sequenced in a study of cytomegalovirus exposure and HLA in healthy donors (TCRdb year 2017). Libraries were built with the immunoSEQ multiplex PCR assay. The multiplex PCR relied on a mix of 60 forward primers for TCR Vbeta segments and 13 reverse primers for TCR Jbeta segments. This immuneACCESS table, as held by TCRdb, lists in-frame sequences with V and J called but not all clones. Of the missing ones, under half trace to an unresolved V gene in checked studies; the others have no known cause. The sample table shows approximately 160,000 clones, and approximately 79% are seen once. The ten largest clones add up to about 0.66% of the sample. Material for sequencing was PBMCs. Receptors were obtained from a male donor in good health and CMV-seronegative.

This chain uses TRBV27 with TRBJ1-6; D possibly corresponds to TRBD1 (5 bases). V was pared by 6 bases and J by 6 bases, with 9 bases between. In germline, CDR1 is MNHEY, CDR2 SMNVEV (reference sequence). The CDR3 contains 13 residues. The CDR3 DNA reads TGTGCCAGCAGATCCCAGGGTAATTCACCCCTCCACTTT. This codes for CASRSQGNSPLHF.

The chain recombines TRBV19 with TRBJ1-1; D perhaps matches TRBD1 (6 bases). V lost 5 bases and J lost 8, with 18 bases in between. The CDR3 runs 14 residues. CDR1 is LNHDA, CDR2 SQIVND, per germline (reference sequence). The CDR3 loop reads CASSPLAGHWEAFF. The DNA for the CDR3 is TGTGCCAGTAGTCCCCTAGCGGGACACTGGGAAGCTTTCTTT.

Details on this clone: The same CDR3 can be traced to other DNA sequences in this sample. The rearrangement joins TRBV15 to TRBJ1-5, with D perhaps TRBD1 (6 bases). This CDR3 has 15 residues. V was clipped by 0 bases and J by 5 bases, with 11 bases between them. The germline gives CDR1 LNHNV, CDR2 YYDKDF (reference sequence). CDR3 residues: CATSRDGGDYQPQHF. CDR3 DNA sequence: TGTGCCACCAGCAGAGATGGGGGCGACTATCAGCCCCAGCATTTT.

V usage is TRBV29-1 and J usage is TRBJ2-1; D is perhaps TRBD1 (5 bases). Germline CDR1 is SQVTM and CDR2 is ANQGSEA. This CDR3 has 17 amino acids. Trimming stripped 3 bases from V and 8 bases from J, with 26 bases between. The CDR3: CSVDGPSVTDGLDEQFF. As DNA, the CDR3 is TGCAGCGTTGACGGGCCGAGCGTGACAGACGGGCTTGATGAGCAGTTCTTC.

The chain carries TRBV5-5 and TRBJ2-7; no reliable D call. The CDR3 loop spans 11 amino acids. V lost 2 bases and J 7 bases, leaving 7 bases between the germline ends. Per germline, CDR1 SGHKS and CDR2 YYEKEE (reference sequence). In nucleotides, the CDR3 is TGTGCCAGCAGCTTTGTCGGGGAGCAGTACTTC. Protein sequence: CASSFVGEQYF.

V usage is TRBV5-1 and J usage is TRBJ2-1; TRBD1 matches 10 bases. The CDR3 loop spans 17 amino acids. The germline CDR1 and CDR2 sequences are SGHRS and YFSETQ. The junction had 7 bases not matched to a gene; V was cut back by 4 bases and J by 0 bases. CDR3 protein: CASSLTRTGGSYNEQFF. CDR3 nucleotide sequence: TGCGCCAGCAGCCTTACCCGGACAGGGGGCTCCTACAATGAGCAGTTCTTC. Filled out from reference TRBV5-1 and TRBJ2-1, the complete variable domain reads KAGVTQTPRYLIKTRGQQVTLSCSPISGHRSVSWYQQTPGQGLQFLFEYFSETQRNKGNFPGRFSGRQFSNSRSEMNVSTLELGDSALYLCASSLTRTGGSYNEQFFGPGTRLTVL.

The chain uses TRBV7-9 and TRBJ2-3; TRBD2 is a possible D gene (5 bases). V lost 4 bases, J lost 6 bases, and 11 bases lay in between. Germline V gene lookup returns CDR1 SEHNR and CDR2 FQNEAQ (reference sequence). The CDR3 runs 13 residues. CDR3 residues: CASSYLGGDTQYF. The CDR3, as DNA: TGTGCCAGCAGCTACTTAGGCGGGGATACGCAGTATTTT.

CDR3: CSPRGISNTEAFF. The CDR3 DNA reads TGCAGCCCCAGGGGGATTTCGAACACTGAAGCTTTCTTT. The chain recombines TRBV29-1 with TRBJ1-1, with 7 bases lining up with TRBD1. Germline lookup yields CDR1 SQVTM and CDR2 ANQGSEA. Trimming at V came to 8 bases and at J to 1 base, leaving 7 bases not matched to a gene. This CDR3 is built from 13 residues.

Written as DNA, the CDR3 is TGTGCCAGCAGTGCTTTAAGGACAGGCTCTTTACATGGCTACACCTTC. This sequence encodes CASSALRTGSLHGYTF. The chain recombines TRBV25-1 with TRBJ1-2, with 7 bases fitting TRBD1. V was pared by 4 bases and J by 6 bases, with 14 bases of the junction left unmatched. CDR1 is MGHDK, CDR2 SYGVNS, per germline. This CDR3 spans 16 amino acids.

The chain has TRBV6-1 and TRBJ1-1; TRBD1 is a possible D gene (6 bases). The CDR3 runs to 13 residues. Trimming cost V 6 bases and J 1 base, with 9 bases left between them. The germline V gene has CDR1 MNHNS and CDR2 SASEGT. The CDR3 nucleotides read TGTGCCAGCAGGGCACAGGGGAACACTGAAGCTTTCTTT. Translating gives CASRAQGNTEAFF.

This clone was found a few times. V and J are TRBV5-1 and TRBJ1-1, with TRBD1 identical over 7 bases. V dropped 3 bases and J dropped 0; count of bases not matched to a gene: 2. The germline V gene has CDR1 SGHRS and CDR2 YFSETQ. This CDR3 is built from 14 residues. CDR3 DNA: TGCGCCAGCAGCTGGGGACAGATGAACACTGAAGCTTTCTTT. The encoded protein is CASSWGQMNTEAFF.

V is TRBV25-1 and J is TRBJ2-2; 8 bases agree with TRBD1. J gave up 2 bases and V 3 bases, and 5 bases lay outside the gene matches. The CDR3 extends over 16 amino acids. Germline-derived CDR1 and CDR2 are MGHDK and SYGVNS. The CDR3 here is CASSDRDRKNTGELFF. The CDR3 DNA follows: TGTGCCAGCAGTGACCGGGACAGGAAAAACACCGGGGAGCTGTTTTTT. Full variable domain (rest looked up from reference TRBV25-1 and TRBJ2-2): EADIYQTPRYLVIGTGKKITLECSQTMGHDKMYWYQQDPGMELHLIHYSYGVNSTEKGDLSSESTVSRIRTEHFPLTLESARPSHTSQYLCASSDRDRKNTGELFFGEGSRLTVL.

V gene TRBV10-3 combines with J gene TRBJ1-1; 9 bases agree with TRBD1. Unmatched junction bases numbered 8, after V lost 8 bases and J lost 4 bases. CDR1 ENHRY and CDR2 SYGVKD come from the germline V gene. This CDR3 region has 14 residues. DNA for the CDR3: TGTGCCATCCAAAGGGACAGGGTCTCCACTGAAGCTTTCTTT. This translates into CAIQRDRVSTEAFF.

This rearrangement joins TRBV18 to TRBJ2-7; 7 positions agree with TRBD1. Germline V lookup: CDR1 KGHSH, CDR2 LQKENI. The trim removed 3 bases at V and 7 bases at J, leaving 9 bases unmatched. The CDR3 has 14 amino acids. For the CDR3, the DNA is TGTGCCAGCTCACCGGTGACAGGGTCTGGGGAGCAGTACTTC. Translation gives CASSPVTGSGEQYF.

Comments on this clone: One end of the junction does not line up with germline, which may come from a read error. Here the CDR3 DNA reads TGTTCCAGCAGCTTAGGCGTGGGACAGGGTACTGGAAACACCATATATTTT. It codes for CSSSLGVGQGTGNTIYF. This chain connects TRBV7-9 to TRBJ1-3; 9 nucleotides line up with TRBD1. This CDR3 is 17 amino acids long. CDR1 is SEHNR, CDR2 FQNEAQ, per germline (reference sequence).

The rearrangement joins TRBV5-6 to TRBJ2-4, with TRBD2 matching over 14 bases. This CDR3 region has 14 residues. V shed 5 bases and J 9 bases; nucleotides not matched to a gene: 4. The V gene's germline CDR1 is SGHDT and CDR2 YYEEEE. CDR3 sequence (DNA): TGTGCCAGCAGAAGGACTAGCGGGAGGCCCATTCAGTACTTC. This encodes CASRRTSGRPIQYF.

CDR3 nucleotides: TGTGCCAGCAGTTTTTCCCATGGGACTAGCGGGAACGAGCAGTACTTC. Translating it yields CASSFSHGTSGNEQYF. The chain carries TRBV11-2 and TRBJ2-5; 13 positions match TRBD2. The DNA matches TRBJ2-7 better at its end, which makes the J call doubtful. The germline V gene has CDR1 SGHAT and CDR2 FQNNGV. The CDR3 has 16 residues.

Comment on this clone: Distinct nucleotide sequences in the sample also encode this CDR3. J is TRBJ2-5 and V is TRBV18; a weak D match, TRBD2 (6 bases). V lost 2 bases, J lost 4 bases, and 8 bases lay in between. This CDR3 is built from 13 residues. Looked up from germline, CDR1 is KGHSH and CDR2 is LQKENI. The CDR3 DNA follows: TGTGCCAGCTCACCAGGACTACGAGAGACCCAGTACTTC. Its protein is CASSPGLRETQYF.

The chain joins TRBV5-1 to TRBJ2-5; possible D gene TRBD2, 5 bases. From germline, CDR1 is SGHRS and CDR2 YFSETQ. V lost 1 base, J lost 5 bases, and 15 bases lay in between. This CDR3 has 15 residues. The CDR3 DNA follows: TGCGCCAGCAGCTTGTCGGGGAACGGGCTCGAGACCCAGTACTTC. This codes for CASSLSGNGLETQYF.

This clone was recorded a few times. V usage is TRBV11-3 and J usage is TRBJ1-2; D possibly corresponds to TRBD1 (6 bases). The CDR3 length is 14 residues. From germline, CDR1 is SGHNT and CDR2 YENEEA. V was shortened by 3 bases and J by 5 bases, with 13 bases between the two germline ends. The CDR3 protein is CASSFPGGPYGYTF. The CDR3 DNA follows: TGTGCCAGCAGCTTCCCCGGGGGGCCGTATGGCTACACCTTC.

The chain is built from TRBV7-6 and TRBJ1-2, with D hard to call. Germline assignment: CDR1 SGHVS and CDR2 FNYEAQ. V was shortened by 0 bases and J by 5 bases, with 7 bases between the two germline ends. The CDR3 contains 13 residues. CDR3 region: CASSLATRYGYTF. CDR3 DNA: TGTGCCAGCAGCTTAGCGACAAGATATGGCTACACCTTC.

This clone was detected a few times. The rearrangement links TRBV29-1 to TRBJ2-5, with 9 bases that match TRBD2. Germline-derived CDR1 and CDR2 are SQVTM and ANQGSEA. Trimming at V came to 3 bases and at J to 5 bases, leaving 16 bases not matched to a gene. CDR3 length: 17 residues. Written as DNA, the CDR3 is TGCAGCGTTGAGGCGCCTACTAGCGGGCTTATCGACGAGACCCAGTACTTC. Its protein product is CSVEAPTSGLIDETQYF.

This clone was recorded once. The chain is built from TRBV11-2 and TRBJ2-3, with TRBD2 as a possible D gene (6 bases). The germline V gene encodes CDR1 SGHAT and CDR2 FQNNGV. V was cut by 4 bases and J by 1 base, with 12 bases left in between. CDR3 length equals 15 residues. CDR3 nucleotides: TGTGCCAGCAGCTCCGGCGGGGTCGGCACAGATACGCAGTATTTT. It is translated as CASSSGGVGTDTQYF.

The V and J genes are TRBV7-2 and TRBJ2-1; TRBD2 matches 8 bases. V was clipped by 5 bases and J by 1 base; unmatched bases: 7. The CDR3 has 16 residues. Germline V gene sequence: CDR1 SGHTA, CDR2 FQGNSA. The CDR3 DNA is TGTGCCAGCAGCCCAGGAGCGGGGGTGTCCTACAATGAGCAGTTCTTC. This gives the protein CASSPGAGVSYNEQFF.

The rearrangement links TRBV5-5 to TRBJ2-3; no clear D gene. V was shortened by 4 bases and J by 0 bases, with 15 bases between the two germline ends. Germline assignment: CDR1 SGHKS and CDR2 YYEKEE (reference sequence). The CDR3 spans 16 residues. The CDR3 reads CASSPPGDWSTDTQYF. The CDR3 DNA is TGTGCCAGCAGCCCCCCAGGCGATTGGAGCACAGATACGCAGTATTTT.

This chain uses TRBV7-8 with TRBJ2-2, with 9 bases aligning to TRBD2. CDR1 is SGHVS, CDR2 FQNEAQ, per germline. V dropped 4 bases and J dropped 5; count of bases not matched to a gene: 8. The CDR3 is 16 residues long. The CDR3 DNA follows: TGTGCCAGCAGCTGGGCGGGAGGGCGGGGGACCGGGGAGCTGTTTTTT. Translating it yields CASSWAGGRGTGELFF. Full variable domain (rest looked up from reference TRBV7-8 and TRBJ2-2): GAGVSQSPRYKVAKRGQDVALRCDPISGHVSLFWYQQALGQGPEFLTYFQNEAQLDKSGLPSDRFFAERPEGSVSTLKIQRTQQEDSAVYLCASSWAGGRGTGELFFGEGSRLTVL.

For the CDR3, the DNA is TGTGCCAGCAGTGACTCGAACCTAGCGGGGTACAATGAGCAGTTCTTC. Translated, it gives CASSDSNLAGYNEQFF. V gene TRBV6-4 combines with J gene TRBJ2-1; 9 nucleotides align to TRBD2. The CDR3 is 16 amino acids. Germline V CDR1 and CDR2: MRHNA, SNTAGT. Trimming removed 0 bases from V and 4 bases from J; junction bases left unmatched: 4.

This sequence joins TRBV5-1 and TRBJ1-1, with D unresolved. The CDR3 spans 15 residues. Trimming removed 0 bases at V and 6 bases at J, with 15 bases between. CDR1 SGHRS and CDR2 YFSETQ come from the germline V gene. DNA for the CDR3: TGCGCCAGCAGCTTGGGCTTTCCAGGAGGGTCTGAAGCTTTCTTT. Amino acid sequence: CASSLGFPGGSEAFF.

CDR3: CASSATTGISEQYF. CDR3 in DNA: TGTGCCAGCAGCGCCACAACAGGGATCAGCGAGCAGTACTTC. The chain is built from TRBV9 and TRBJ2-5; tentative D call: TRBD1 (6 bases). The better agreement between TRBJ2-7 and the DNA end casts doubt on the J call. Germline V lookup: CDR1 SGDLS, CDR2 YYNGEE. The CDR3 has 14 amino acids.